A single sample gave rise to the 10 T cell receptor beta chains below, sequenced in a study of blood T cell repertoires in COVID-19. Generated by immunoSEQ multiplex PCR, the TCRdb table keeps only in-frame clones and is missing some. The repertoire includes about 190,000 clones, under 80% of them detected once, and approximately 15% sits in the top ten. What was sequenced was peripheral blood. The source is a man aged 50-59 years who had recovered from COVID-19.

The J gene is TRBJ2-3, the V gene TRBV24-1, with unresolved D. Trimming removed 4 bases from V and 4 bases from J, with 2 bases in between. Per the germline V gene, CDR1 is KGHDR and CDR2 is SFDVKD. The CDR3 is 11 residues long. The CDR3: CATSDADTQYF. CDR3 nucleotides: TGTGCCACCAGTGACGCAGATACGCAGTATTTT.

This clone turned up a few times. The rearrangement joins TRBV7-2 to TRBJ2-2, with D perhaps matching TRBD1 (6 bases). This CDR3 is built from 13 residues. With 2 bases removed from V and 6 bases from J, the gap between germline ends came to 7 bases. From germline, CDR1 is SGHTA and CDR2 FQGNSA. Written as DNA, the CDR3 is TGTGCCAGCAGCTTACACAGGGCCGGGGAGCTGTTTTTT. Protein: CASSLHRAGELFF. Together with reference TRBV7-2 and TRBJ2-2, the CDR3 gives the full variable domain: GAGVSQSPSNKVTEKGKDVELRCDPISGHTALYWYRQSLGQGLEFLIYFQGNSAPDKSGLPSDRFSAERTGGSVSTLTIQRTQQEDSAVYLCASSLHRAGELFFGEGSRLTVL.

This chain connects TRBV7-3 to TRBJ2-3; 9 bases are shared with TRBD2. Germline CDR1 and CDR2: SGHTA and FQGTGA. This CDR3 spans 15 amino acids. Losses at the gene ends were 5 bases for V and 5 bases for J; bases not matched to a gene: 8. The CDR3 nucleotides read TGTGCCAGCAGCCCCTCCCTAGCGGGAATAGATACGCAGTATTTT. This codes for CASSPSLAGIDTQYF.

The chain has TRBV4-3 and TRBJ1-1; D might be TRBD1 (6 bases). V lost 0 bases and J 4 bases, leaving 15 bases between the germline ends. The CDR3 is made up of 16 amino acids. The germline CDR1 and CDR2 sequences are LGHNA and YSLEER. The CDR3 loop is CASSQEGDTLFTEAFF. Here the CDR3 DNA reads TGCGCCAGCAGCCAAGAAGGGGACACTCTATTCACTGAAGCTTTCTTT.

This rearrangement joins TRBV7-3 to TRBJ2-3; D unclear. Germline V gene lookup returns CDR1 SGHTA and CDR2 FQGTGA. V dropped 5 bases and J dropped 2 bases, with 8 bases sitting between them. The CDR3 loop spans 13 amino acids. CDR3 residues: CASSLTITDTQYF. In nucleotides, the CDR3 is TGTGCCAGCAGCCTTACTATCACAGATACGCAGTATTTT.

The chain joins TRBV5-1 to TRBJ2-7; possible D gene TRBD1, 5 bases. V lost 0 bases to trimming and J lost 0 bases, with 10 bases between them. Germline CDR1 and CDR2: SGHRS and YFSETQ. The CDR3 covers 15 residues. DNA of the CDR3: TGCGCCAGCAGCTTGGCGACAGATTTCTCCTACGAGCAGTACTTC. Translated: CASSLATDFSYEQYF.

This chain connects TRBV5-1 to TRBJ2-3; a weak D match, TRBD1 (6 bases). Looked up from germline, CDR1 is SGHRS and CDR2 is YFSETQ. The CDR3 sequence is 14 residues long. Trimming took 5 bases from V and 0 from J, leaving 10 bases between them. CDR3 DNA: TGCGCCAGCAGTTGGACAGAGAGCACAGATACGCAGTATTTT. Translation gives CASSWTESTDTQYF.

The CDR3 sequence is CASSHSVANNEQFF. Written as DNA, the CDR3 is TGCGCCAGCAGCCATAGTGTAGCGAACAATGAGCAGTTCTTC. V is TRBV4-3 and J is TRBJ2-1; TRBD2 might be the D (5 bases). V was cut by 3 bases and J by 5 bases, with 11 bases left in between. There are 14 residues in the CDR3. Germline CDR1 reads LGHNA; CDR2 reads YSLEER.

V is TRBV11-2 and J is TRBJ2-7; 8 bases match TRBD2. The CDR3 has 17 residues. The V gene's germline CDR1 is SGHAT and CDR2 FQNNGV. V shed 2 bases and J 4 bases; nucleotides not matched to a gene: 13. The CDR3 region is CASSLFLLSGSFYEQYF. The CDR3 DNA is TGTGCCAGCAGCTTATTTCTACTCAGCGGGAGTTTTTACGAGCAGTACTTC. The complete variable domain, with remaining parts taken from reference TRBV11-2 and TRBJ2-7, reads EAGVAQSPRYKIIEKRQSVAFWCNPISGHATLYWYQQILGQGPKLLIQFQNNGVVDDSQLPKDRFSAERLKGVDSTLKIQPAKLEDSAVYLCASSLFLLSGSFYEQYFGPGTRLTVT.

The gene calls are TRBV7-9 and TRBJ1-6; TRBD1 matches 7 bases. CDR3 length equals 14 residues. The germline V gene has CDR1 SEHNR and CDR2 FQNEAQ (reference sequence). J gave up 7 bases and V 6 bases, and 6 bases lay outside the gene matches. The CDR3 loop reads CASRSGTENSPLHF. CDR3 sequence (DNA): TGTGCCAGCAGATCCGGGACAGAAAATTCACCCCTCCACTTT.